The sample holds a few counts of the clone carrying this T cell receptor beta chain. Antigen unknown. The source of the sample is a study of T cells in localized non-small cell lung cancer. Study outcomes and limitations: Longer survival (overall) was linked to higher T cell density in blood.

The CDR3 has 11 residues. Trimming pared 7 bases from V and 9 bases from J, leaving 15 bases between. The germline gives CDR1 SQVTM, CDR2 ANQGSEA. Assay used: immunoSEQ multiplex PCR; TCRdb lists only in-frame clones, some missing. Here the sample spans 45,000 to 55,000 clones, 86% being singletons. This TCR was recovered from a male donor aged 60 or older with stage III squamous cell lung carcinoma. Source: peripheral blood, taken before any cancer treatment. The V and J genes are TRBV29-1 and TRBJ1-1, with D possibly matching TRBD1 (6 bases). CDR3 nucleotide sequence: TGCAGCGCCTCCTGGGGGGACAAAGCTTTCTTT. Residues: CSASWGDKAFF.